One T cell receptor (beta chain) is described in this entry. Its antigen remains unidentified. CDR1 is MNHNS and CDR2 is SASEGT in the germline V gene. V lost 3 bases, J lost 4 bases, and 11 bases stayed unmatched. The CDR3 consists of 16 residues. cDNA libraries for TCR beta contained unique molecular identifiers. TCRdb re-analysed the PCR reads in MiXCR, keeping a single row per CDR3 protein. The sample consists of some 450,000 distinct CDR3 sequences, 45% of them appearing once. The data originate from a study of post-analysis software for immune sequencing data. Study information: Several disease courses (relapsing-remitting, secondary progressive and progressive-relapsing) of multiple sclerosis were included.

Study outcomes and limitations: TRBV5-6, TRBV5-1 and TRBV20-1 were among four or five TRBV segments more frequent in patients than controls. Controls' normalized Chao1 diversity significantly exceeded that of multiple sclerosis patients.

The chain links TRBV6-1 to TRBJ1-2; 7 bases match TRBD1. Sequencing used blood. The source is a girl aged 10-17 years with multiple sclerosis. The DNA for the CDR3 is TGTGCCAGCAGTGATAGTATTACAGGGGTAACCTATGGCTACACCTTC. Its protein is CASSDSITGVTYGYTF.